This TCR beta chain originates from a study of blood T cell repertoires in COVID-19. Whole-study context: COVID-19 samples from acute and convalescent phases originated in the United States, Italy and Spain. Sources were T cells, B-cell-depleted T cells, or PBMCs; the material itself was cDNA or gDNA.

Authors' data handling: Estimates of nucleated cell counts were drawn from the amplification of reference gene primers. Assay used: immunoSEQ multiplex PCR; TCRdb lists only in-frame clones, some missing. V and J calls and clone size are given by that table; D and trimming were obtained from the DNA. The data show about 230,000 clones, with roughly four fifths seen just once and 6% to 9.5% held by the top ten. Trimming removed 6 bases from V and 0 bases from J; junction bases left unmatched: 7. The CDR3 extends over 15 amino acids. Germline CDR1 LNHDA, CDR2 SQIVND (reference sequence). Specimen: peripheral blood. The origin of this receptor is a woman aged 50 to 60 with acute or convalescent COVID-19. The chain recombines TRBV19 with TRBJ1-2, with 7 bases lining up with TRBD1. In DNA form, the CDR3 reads TGTGCCAGTAGGAGGACAGGAGACACTAACTATGGCTACACCTTC. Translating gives CASRRTGDTNYGYTF.